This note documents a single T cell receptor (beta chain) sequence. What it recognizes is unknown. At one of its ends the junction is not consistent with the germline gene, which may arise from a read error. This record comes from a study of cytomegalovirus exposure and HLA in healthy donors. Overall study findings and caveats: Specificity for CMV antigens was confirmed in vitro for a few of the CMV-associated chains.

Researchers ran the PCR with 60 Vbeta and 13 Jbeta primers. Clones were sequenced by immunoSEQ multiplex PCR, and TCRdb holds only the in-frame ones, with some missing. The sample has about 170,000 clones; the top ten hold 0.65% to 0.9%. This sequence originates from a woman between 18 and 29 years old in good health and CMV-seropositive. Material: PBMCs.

CDR3 protein: CASSEGTSGSTGTQYF. The CDR3 nucleotides are TGTGCCAGCAGCGAAGGGACTAGCGGGAGCACAGGTACGCAGTATTTT. The chain recombines TRBV5-4 with TRBJ2-3, with 14 bases matching TRBD2. The CDR3 sequence is 16 residues long. Germline lookup yields CDR1 SGHNT and CDR2 YYREEE (reference sequence).